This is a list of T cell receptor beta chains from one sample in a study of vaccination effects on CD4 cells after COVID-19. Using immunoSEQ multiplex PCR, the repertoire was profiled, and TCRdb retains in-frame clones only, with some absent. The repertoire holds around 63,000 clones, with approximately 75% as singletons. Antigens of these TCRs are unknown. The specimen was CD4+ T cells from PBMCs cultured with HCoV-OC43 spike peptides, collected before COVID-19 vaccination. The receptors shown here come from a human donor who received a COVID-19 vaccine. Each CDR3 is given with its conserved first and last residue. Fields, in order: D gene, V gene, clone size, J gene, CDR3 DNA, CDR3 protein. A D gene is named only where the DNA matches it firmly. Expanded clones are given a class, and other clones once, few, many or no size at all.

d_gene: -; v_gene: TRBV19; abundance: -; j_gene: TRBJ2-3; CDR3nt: TGTGCCAGTAGTATGGGTATGACAGATACGCAGTATTTT; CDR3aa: CASSMGMTDTQYF
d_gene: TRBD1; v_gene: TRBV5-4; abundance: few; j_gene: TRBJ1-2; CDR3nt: TGTGCCAGCAGCTTGGTACAGGACAGGGCCTATGGCTACACCTTC; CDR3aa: CASSLVQDRAYGYTF
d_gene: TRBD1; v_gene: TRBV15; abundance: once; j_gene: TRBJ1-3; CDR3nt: TGTGCCACCAGCAGAAGGACAGGGACAACTGGAAACACCATATATTTT; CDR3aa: CATSRRTGTTGNTIYF
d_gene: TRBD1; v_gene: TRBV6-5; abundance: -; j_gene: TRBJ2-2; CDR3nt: TGTGCCAGCAGTTACTTGGGACAGGCGGGCACCGGGGAGCTGTTTTTT; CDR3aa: CASSYLGQAGTGELFF
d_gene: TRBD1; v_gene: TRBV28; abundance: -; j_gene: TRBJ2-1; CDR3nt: TGTGCCAGCATTCCAGGACAGGGTAAGGGGAATGAGCAGTTCTTC; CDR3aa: CASIPGQGKGNEQFF
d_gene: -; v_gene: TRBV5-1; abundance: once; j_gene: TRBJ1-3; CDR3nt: TGCGCCAGCAGCCCGACACCTCAAGGTGGAAACACCATATATTTT; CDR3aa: CASSPTPQGGNTIYF
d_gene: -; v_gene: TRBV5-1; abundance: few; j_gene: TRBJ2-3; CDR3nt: TGCGCCAGCAGCTTGGCGCAGGGAACGGGGACAGATACGCAGTATTTT; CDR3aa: CASSLAQGTGTDTQYF
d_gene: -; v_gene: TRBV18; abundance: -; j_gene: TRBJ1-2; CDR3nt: TGTGCCAGCTCATCCACACTCGACAGATTCTATGGCTACACCTTC; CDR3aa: CASSSTLDRFYGYTF
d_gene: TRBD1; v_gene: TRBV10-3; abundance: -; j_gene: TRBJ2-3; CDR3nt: TGTGCCACTCGGACAGGGATCGGCACAGATACGCAGTATTTT; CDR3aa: CATRTGIGTDTQYF
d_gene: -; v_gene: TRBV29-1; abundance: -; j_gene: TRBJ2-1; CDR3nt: TGCAGCGTCGAAAAACAACAGGGCGCGCGCTACAATGAGCAGTTCTTC; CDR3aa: CSVEKQQGARYNEQFF
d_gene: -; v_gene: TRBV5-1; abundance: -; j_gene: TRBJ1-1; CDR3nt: TGCGCCAGCAGCTTGGGTGCTAACACTGAAGCTTTCTTT; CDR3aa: CASSLGANTEAFF
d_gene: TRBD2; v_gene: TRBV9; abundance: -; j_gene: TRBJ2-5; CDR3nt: TGTGCCAGCAGCGTAGGTGGGACTAGCGGGGGCCAAGAGACCCAGTACTTC; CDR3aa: CASSVGGTSGGQETQYF
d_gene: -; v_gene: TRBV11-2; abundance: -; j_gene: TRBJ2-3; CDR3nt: TGTGCCAGCAGCTTAGCGGGTGGCGGGGCCACAGATACGCAGTATTTT; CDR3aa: CASSLAGGGATDTQYF
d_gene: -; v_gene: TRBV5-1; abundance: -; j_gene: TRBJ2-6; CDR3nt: TGCGCCAGCAGCGTCCAGTCTGGGGCCAACGTCCTGACTTTC; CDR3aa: CASSVQSGANVLTF
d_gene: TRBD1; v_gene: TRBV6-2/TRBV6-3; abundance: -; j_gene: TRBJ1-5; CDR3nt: TGTGCCAGCAGTTACTCGAGACAGGGCGCTGGGCGCAATCAGCCCCAGCATTTT; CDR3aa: CASSYSRQGAGRNQPQHF
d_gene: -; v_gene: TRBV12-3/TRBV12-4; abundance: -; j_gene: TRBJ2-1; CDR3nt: TGTGCCAGCAAAGGGGTCACAAATGAGCAGTTCTTC; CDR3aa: CASKGVTNEQFF
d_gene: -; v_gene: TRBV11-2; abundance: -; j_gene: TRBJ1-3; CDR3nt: TGTGCCAGCAGCATTAATCGGGCCAGCTCTGGAAACACCATATATTTT; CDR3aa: CASSINRASSGNTIYF